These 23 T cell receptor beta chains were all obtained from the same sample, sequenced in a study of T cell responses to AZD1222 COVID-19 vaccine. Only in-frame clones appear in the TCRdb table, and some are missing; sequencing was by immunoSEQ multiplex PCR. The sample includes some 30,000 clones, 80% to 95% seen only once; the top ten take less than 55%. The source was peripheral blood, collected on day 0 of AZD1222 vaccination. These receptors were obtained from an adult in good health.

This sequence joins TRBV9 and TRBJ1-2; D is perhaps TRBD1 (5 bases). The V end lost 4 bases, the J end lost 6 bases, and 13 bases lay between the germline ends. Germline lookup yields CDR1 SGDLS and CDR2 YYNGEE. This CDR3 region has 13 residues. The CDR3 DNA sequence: TGTGCCAGCAGCTGGGACCCCGAGGATGGCTACACCTTC. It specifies CASSWDPEDGYTF. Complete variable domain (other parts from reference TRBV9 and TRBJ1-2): DSGVTQTPKHLITATGQRVTLRCSPRSGDLSVYWYQQSLDQGLQFLIQYYNGEERAKGNILERFSAQQFPDLHSELNLSSLELGDSALYFCASSWDPEDGYTFGSGTRLTVV.

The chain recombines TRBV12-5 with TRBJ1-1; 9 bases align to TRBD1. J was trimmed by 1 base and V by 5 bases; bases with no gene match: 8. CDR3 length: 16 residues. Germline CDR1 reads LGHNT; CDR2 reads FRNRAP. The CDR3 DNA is TGTGCTAGTGGTCCAGGGACAGGGTGGGGGAACACTGAAGCTTTCTTT. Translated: CASGPGTGWGNTEAFF.

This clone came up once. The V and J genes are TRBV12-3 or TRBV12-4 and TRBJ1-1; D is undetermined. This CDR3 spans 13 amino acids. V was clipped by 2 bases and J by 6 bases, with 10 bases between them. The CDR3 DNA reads TGTGCCAGCAGTTTAATCTCAGGCGCTGAAGCTTTCTTT. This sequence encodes CASSLISGAEAFF.

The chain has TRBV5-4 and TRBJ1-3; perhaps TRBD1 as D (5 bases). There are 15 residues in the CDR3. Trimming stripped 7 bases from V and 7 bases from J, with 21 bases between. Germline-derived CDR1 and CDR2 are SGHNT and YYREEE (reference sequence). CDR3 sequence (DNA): TGTGCCAGCTCCCACTTCAGCTTGCAGGGCAACACCATATATTTT. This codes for CASSHFSLQGNTIYF.

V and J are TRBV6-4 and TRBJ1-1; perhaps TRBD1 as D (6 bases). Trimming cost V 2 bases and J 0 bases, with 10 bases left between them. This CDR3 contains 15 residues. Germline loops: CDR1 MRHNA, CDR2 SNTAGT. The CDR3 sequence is CASSDPGHMNTEAFF. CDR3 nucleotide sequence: TGTGCCAGCAGTGACCCGGGACACATGAACACTGAAGCTTTCTTT.

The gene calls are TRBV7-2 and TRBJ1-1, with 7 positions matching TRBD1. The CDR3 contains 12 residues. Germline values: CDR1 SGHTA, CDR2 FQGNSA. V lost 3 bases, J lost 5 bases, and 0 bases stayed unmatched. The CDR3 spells CASSLTGTEAFF. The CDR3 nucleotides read TGTGCCAGCAGCTTGACAGGGACTGAAGCTTTCTTT.

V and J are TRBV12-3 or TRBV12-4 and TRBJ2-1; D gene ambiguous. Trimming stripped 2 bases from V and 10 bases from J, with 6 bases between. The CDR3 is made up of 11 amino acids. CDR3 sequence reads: CASSLMGEQFF. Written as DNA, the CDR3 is TGTGCCAGCAGTTTAATGGGGGAGCAGTTCTTC.

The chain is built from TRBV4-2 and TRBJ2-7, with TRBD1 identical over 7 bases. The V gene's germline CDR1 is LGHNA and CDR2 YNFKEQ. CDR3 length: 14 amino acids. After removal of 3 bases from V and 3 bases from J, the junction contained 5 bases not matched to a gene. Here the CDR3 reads CASSQDDRDYEQYF. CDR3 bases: TGTGCCAGCAGCCAGGATGACAGGGACTACGAGCAGTACTTC.

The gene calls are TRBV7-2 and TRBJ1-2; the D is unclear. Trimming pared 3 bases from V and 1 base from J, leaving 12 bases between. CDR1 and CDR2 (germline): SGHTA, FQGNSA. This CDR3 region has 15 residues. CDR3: CASSFDSGYNYGYTF. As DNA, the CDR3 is TGTGCCAGCAGCTTCGATAGCGGTTATAACTATGGCTACACCTTC. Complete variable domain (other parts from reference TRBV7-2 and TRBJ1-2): GAGVSQSPSNKVTEKGKDVELRCDPISGHTALYWYRQSLGQGLEFLIYFQGNSAPDKSGLPSDRFSAERTGGSVSTLTIQRTQQEDSAVYLCASSFDSGYNYGYTFGSGTRLTVV.

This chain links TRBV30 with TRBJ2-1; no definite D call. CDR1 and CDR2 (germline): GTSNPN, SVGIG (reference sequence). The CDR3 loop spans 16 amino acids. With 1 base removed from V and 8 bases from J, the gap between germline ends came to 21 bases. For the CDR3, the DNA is TGTGCCTGGAGTGGGGTTGGGGTCACCTCACCCCATGAGCAGTTCTTC. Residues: CAWSGVGVTSPHEQFF.

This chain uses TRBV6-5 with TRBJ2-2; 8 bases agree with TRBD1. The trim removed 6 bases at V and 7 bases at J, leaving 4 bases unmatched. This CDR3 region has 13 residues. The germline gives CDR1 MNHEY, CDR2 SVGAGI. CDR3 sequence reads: CASSSTGVGELFF. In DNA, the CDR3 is TGTGCCAGCAGCTCGACAGGGGTCGGGGAGCTGTTTTTT.

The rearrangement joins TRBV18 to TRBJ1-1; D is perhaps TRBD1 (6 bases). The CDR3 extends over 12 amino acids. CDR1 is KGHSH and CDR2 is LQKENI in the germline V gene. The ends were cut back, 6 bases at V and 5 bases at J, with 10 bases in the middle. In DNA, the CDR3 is TGTGCCAGCTCGCGGCAGGGGACTGAAGCTTTCTTT. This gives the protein CASSRQGTEAFF.

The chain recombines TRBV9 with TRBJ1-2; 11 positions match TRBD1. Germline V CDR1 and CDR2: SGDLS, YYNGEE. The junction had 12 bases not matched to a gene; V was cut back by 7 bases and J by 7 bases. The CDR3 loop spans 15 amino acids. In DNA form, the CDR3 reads TGTGCCAGCGCGGACAGGGGGCCCCTAGGGGGTGGCTACACCTTC. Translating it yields CASADRGPLGGGYTF.

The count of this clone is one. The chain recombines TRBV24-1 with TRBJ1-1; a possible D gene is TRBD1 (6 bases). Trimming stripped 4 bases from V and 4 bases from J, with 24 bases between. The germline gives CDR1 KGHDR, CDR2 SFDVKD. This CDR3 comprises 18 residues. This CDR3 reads CATSELGGNRVLVTEAFF. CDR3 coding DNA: TGTGCCACCAGTGAACTTGGGGGAAACAGGGTTTTGGTCACTGAAGCTTTCTTT.

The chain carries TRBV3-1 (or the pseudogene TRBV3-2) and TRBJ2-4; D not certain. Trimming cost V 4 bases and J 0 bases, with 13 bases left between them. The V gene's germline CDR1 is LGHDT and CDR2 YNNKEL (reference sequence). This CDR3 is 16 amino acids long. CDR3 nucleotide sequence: TGTGCCAGCAGCCCCGACCCTCTGGGAGCCAAAAACATTCAGTACTTC. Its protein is CASSPDPLGAKNIQYF.

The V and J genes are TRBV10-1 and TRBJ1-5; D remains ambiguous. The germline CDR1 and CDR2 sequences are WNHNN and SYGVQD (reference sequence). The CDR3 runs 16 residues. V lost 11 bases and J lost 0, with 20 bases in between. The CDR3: CAGLTPVVHSNQPQHF. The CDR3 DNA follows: TGCGCCGGCCTCACTCCGGTGGTGCATAGCAATCAGCCCCAGCATTTT.

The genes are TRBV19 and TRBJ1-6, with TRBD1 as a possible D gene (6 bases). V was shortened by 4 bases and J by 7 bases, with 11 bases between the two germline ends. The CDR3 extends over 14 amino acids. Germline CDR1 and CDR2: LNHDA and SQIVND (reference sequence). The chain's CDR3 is CASSTLQGNSPLHF. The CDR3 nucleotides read TGTGCCAGTAGTACCCTCCAGGGGAATTCACCCCTCCACTTT.

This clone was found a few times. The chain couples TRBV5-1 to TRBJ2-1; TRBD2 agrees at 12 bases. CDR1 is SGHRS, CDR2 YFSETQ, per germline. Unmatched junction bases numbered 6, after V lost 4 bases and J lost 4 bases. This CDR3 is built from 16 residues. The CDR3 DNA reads TGCGCCAGCAGCGCTGGACTAGCGGGGAGTTACAATGAGCAGTTCTTC. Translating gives CASSAGLAGSYNEQFF.

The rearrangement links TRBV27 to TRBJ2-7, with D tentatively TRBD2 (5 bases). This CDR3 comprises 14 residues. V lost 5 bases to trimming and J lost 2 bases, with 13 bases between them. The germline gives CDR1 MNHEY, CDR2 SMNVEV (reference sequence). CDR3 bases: TGTGCCAGCAGTAATTGGGAGTTTCCCTACGAGCAGTACTTC. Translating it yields CASSNWEFPYEQYF.

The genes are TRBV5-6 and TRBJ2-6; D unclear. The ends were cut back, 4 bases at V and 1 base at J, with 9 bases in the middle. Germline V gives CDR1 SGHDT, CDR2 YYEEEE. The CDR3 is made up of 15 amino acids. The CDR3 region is CASSPYGSGANVLTF. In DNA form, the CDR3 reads TGTGCCAGCAGCCCCTACGGGTCTGGGGCCAACGTCCTGACTTTC.

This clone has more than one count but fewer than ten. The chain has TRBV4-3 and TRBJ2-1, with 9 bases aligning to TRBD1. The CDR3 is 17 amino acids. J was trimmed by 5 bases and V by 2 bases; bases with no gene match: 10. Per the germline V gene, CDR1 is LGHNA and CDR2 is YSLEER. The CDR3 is CASSQRDQDRGHNEQFF. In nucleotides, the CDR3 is TGCGCCAGCAGCCAAAGAGACCAGGACAGGGGTCACAATGAGCAGTTCTTC.

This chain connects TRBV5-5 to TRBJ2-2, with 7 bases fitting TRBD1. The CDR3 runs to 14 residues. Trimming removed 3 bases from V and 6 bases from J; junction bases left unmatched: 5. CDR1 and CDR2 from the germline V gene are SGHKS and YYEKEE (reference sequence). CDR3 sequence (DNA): TGTGCCAGCAGCTCAAGGGGGCTGGCCGGGGAGCTGTTTTTT. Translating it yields CASSSRGLAGELFF.

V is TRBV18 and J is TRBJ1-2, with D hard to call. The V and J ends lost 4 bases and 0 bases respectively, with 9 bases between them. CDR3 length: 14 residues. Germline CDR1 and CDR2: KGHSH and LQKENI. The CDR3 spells CASSRTETNYGYTF. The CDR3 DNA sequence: TGTGCCAGCTCACGAACAGAAACTAACTATGGCTACACCTTC.